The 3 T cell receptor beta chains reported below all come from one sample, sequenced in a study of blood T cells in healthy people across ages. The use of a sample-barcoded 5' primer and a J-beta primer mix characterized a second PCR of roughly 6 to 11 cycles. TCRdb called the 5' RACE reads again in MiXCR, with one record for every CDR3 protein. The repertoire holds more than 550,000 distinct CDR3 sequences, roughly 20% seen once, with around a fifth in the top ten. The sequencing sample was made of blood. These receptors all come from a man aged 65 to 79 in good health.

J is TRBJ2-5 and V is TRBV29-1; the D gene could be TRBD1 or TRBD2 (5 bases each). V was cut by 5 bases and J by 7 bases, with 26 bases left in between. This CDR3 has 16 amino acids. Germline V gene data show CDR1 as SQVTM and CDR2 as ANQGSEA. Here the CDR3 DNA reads TGCAGCGTTCGTCTTAAGCGGCAGGGAGAGGCGGTGACCCAGTACTTC. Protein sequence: CSVRLKRQGEAVTQYF.

For the CDR3, the DNA is TGCAGTGCTAGCCCCATATCATTGGCTGAAGCTTTCTTT. This codes for CSASPISLAEAFF. The chain links TRBV20-1 to TRBJ1-1, with D hard to call. The V end was cut by 3 bases, the J end by 6 bases, with 14 bases between. CDR1 and CDR2 (germline): DFQATT, SNEGSKA (reference sequence). This CDR3 comprises 13 residues.

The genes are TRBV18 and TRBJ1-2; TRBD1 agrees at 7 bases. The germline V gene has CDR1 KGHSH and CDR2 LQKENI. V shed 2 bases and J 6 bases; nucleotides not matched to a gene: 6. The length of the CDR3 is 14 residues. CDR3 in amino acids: CASSPGRGIHGYTF. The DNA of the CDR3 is TGTGCCAGCTCACCAGGCAGGGGGATCCATGGCTACACCTTC.